These 26 T cell receptor beta chains were all obtained from the same sample, sequenced in a study of beta chain features in type 1 diabetes. General study findings and limits: Shortening that was moderate but significant affected the TCRB CDR3s of Type 1 diabetes patients in all four CD4+ subsets.

These receptors' targets are unknown. Of the isolated RNA, all was reverse transcribed, and so the sequenced material was expressed TCRB transcripts. Assay: immunoSEQ multiplex PCR; the TCRdb copy retains only in-frame clones and omits some. In the table there are over 150,000 clones, approximately 7.9% of which are singletons. Sequencing was done on a sample of central memory CD4+ T cells from blood. The origin of the receptors is a man in his late teens or twenties with type 1 diabetes.

This clone is labeled as medium-sized. The genes are TRBV9 and TRBJ2-6; D perhaps matches TRBD2 (6 bases). CDR3 length: 15 residues. Germline V gene data show CDR1 as SGDLS and CDR2 as YYNGEE. Between the trimmed V and J ends, which lost 3 bases and 2 bases, there was a span of 9 bases. The chain's CDR3 is CASSAGGTGANVLTF. The DNA for the CDR3 is TGTGCCAGCAGCGCTGGGGGGACTGGGGCCAACGTCCTGACTTTC.

J is TRBJ1-4 and V is TRBV7-2; 9 bases match TRBD1. Trimming cost V 6 bases and J 8 bases; bases outside gene matches: 7. Looked up from germline, CDR1 is SGHTA and CDR2 is FQGNSA. The CDR3 is 14 residues long. CDR3 sequence reads: CASSPGQGTEKLFF. CDR3 DNA sequence: TGTGCCAGCAGTCCGGGACAGGGTACCGAAAAACTGTTTTTT.

The chain recombines TRBV28 with TRBJ2-1, with 8 nucleotides matching TRBD2. The CDR3 has 13 residues. CDR1 and CDR2 (germline): MDHEN, SYDVKM. This CDR3 reads CTAGGRLYNEQFF. The CDR3 DNA is TGTACCGCGGGGGGCCGATTATACAATGAGCAGTTCTTC.

This clone was counted only a few times. V usage is TRBV19 and J usage is TRBJ2-5; 8 bases match TRBD1. V was pared by 11 bases and J by 4 bases, with 12 bases of the junction left unmatched. The V gene's germline CDR1 is LNHDA and CDR2 SQIVND (reference sequence). The CDR3 runs 14 residues. DNA for the CDR3: TGTGCCTCTGGTGTAAGGGACAGGAGAGAGACCCAGTACTTC. This codes for CASGVRDRRETQYF.

This clone showed up many times. This rearrangement joins TRBV28 to TRBJ2-7; tentatively, D is TRBD2 (6 bases). The V gene lost 5 bases and the J gene lost 6 bases, with 17 bases spanning the gap. CDR3 length: 14 amino acids. Germline loops: CDR1 MDHEN, CDR2 SYDVKM. The CDR3, as DNA: TGTGCCAGCAGTGCCCCCGGTAGGGAGGCCGAGCAGTACTTC. Translating gives CASSAPGREAEQYF.

The table lists this clone with a few counts. This sequence joins TRBV19 and TRBJ2-4; D is perhaps TRBD2 (5 bases). The CDR3 sequence is 14 residues long. Germline V gene lookup returns CDR1 LNHDA and CDR2 SQIVND (reference sequence). Trimming removed 3 bases at V and 8 bases at J, with 14 bases between. CDR3 bases: TGTGCCAGTAGTATTGAGAGAGACGGGGACATTCAGTACTTC. This encodes CASSIERDGDIQYF.

This chain uses TRBV4-2 with TRBJ2-1, with 10 nucleotides matching TRBD2. V lost 0 bases, J lost 8 bases, and 7 bases stayed unmatched. Germline values: CDR1 LGHNA, CDR2 YNFKEQ. The CDR3 sequence is 16 residues long. The CDR3 bases are TGTGCCAGCAGCCAAGAATTGACTAGCGGGCACCATGAGCAGTTCTTC. Translated: CASSQELTSGHHEQFF.

This clone showed up just a few times. This chain connects TRBV5-4 to TRBJ2-2; 11 bases match TRBD1. With V trimmed by 0 bases and J by 14 bases, 3 bases remained unmatched. The germline V gene encodes CDR1 SGHNT and CDR2 YYREEE (reference sequence). The CDR3 is made up of 13 amino acids. CDR3 loop: CASSLGTGGELFF. CDR3 sequence (DNA): TGTGCCAGCAGCTTGGGGACAGGGGGCGAACTGTTTTTT. Full variable domain (remainder filled in from reference TRBV5-4 and TRBJ2-2): ETGVTQSPTHLIKTRGQQVTLRCSSQSGHNTVSWYQQALGQGPQFIFQYYREEENGRGNFPPRFSGLQFPNYSSELNVNALELDDSALYLCASSLGTGGELFFGEGSRLTVL.

The chain combines TRBV28 with TRBJ2-7; the match to TRBD2 covers 11 bases. Germline values: CDR1 MDHEN, CDR2 SYDVKM. The trim removed 9 bases at V and 4 bases at J, leaving 8 bases unmatched. The CDR3 runs to 14 residues. The CDR3 DNA follows: TGTGCCAGTCAAGCCGGGACTAGCGGTTACGAGCAGTACTTC. Translating it yields CASQAGTSGYEQYF.

A few counts support this clone. The chain has TRBV7-2 and TRBJ2-7; 9 bases agree with TRBD2. Germline trimming cut 1 base from V and 1 base from J; bases unmatched to any gene: 11. This CDR3 has 18 residues. Germline CDR1 is SGHTA and CDR2 is FQGNSA. CDR3 DNA sequence: TGTGCCAGCAGCTTAGTCTCTGCCGGGCTAGCGGGGTCCTACGAGCAGTACTTC. Translating it yields CASSLVSAGLAGSYEQYF.

The chain uses TRBV11-2 and TRBJ2-5, with 13 bases identical to TRBD2. This CDR3 is built from 16 residues. The junction had 5 bases not matched to a gene; V was cut back by 2 bases and J by 5 bases. Germline CDR1 SGHAT, CDR2 FQNNGV. In nucleotides, the CDR3 is TGTGCCAGCAGCTTAAATGGACTAGCGGGAGAGGAGACCCAGTACTTC. Its translation: CASSLNGLAGEETQYF. Variable domain in full (rest from reference TRBV11-2 and TRBJ2-5): EAGVAQSPRYKIIEKRQSVAFWCNPISGHATLYWYQQILGQGPKLLIQFQNNGVVDDSQLPKDRFSAERLKGVDSTLKIQPAKLEDSAVYLCASSLNGLAGEETQYFGPGTRLLVL.

This clone has a handful of counts. The chain links TRBV11-2 to TRBJ2-2; 9 bases are a match to TRBD1. The germline V gene encodes CDR1 SGHAT and CDR2 FQNNGV. J was trimmed by 0 bases and V by 3 bases; bases with no gene match: 2. The CDR3 length is 16 residues. CDR3 nucleotides: TGTGCCAGCAGCTTCCACAGGGGGCCGAACACCGGGGAGCTGTTTTTT. Protein: CASSFHRGPNTGELFF.

The table lists this clone with a few counts. This CDR3 reads CASSWTHITYNEQFF. Here the CDR3 DNA reads TGTGCCAGCAGTTGGACACACATCACCTACAATGAGCAGTTCTTC. The gene calls are TRBV27 and TRBJ2-1; maybe TRBD1 (5 bases). Trimming took 4 bases from V and 2 from J, leaving 12 bases between them. The CDR3 totals 15 residues. The germline gives CDR1 MNHEY, CDR2 SMNVEV (reference sequence).

This clone was found a few times. The V call is TRBV5-4, the J call TRBJ2-3, with a tentative D call TRBD1 (6 bases). This CDR3 spans 15 amino acids. Germline V gives CDR1 SGHNT, CDR2 YYREEE (reference sequence). Trimming took 7 bases from V and 2 from J, leaving 17 bases between them. The CDR3 loop reads CASAGGLGSTDTQYF. DNA of the CDR3: TGTGCCAGCGCTGGGGGCCTGGGGTCCACAGATACGCAGTATTTT.

V and J are TRBV2 and TRBJ2-1; 8 bases match TRBD2. V lost 11 bases to trimming and J lost 7 bases; unmatched junction nucleotides: 10. Germline V CDR1 and CDR2: SNHLY, FYNNEI. The length of the CDR3 is 13 residues. The CDR3 coding sequence is TGTGCCGGAACGAGCGGGAGAGGGAATGAGCAGTTCTTC. Its protein is CAGTSGRGNEQFF.

The chain carries TRBV5-1 and TRBJ2-3, with 10 bases that match TRBD2. The CDR3 consists of 14 residues. The V gene's germline CDR1 is SGHRS and CDR2 YFSETQ. V trimming: 5 bases; J trimming: 4 bases; junction bases outside the gene matches: 4. CDR3 sequence (DNA): TGCGCCAGCAGTAGCGGGGGGACAGCAGATACGCAGTATTTT. Protein product: CASSSGGTADTQYF. Drawing the rest from reference TRBV5-1 and TRBJ2-3, the complete variable domain is KAGVTQTPRYLIKTRGQQVTLSCSPISGHRSVSWYQQTPGQGLQFLFEYFSETQRNKGNFPGRFSGRQFSNSRSEMNVSTLELGDSALYLCASSSGGTADTQYFGPGTRLTVL.

The chain joins TRBV6-1 to TRBJ1-1; 8 nucleotides match TRBD1. Trimming at V came to 4 bases and at J to 3 bases, leaving 7 bases not matched to a gene. Per the germline V gene, CDR1 is MNHNS and CDR2 is SASEGT. The CDR3 runs to 15 residues. This chain's CDR3 is CASSAPTGADTEAFF. The DNA of the CDR3 is TGTGCCAGCAGTGCACCGACAGGGGCCGACACTGAAGCTTTCTTT.

The CDR3 is CASSSTAYYGYTF. CDR3 in DNA: TGTGCCAGCAGTTCTACAGCTTACTATGGCTACACCTTC. The chain is built from TRBV28 and TRBJ1-2; unclear D gene. Germline loops: CDR1 MDHEN, CDR2 SYDVKM. V lost 4 bases, J lost 3 bases, and 9 bases lay in between. This CDR3 spans 13 amino acids.

V and J are TRBV5-1 and TRBJ2-7; D uncertain. The CDR3 is 12 amino acids. CDR1 SGHRS and CDR2 YFSETQ come from the germline V gene. Trimming took 0 bases from V and 5 from J, leaving 6 bases between them. The CDR3 DNA follows: TGCGCCAGCAGCTTGGCCTTCGACGAGCAGTACTTC. This sequence encodes CASSLAFDEQYF.

This chain connects TRBV6-6 to TRBJ1-1; TRBD1 is a possible D gene (5 bases). The V gene's germline CDR1 is MNHNY and CDR2 SVGAGI (reference sequence). V was pared by 0 bases and J by 5 bases, with 13 bases between. The CDR3 consists of 15 residues. The CDR3 nucleotides are TGTGCCAGCAGTTACTCGGTCGGGGGGAAGACTGAAGCTTTCTTT. Residues: CASSYSVGGKTEAFF.

This clone was detected ten times or more. The chain joins TRBV9 to TRBJ2-4; 7 bases match TRBD1. Trimming removed 4 bases from V and 0 bases from J; junction bases left unmatched: 13. Germline V gene sequence: CDR1 SGDLS, CDR2 YYNGEE. The CDR3 is 18 amino acids. CDR3: CASSQDRDRALAKNIQYF. The CDR3, as DNA: TGTGCCAGCAGCCAAGACAGGGATCGGGCTCTAGCCAAAAACATTCAGTACTTC.

The chain couples TRBV5-4 to TRBJ2-1, with 7 bases matching TRBD2. V lost 3 bases, J lost 0 bases, and 6 bases stayed unmatched. Per germline, CDR1 SGHNT and CDR2 YYREEE (reference sequence). This CDR3 comprises 16 residues. Here the CDR3 DNA reads TGTGCCAGCAGCTCGATGGGGGGGAGCTCCTACAATGAGCAGTTCTTC. Its translation is CASSSMGGSSYNEQFF.

This clone was seen at least ten times. In the same sample, other DNA sequences code for this CDR3. This sequence joins TRBV14 and TRBJ1-2, with D possibly matching TRBD1 (5 bases). V was trimmed by 1 base and J by 2 bases, leaving 5 bases between them. The CDR3 runs to 13 residues. In germline, CDR1 is SGHDN, CDR2 FVKESK. The CDR3 coding sequence is TGTGCCAGCAGCCAAGGACAGAACTATGGCTACACCTTC. This translates into CASSQGQNYGYTF.

DNA for the CDR3: TGCGCCAGCAGCTTGGAACTAGCGGGGACCTACGAGCAGTACTTC. Translation gives CASSLELAGTYEQYF. The V and J genes are TRBV5-1 and TRBJ2-7, with 10 positions matching TRBD2. Trimming at V came to 0 bases and at J to 2 bases, leaving 2 bases not matched to a gene. CDR3 length equals 15 residues. The germline V gene encodes CDR1 SGHRS and CDR2 YFSETQ.

In DNA form, the CDR3 reads TGTGCCAGCGGACGGACAGGGGGCTCGAACACCGGGGAGCTGTTTTTT. Protein product: CASGRTGGSNTGELFF. The chain joins TRBV18 to TRBJ2-2, with 11 bases lining up with TRBD1. The V gene's germline CDR1 is KGHSH and CDR2 LQKENI. This CDR3 comprises 16 residues. Losses at the gene ends were 8 bases for V and 0 bases for J; bases not matched to a gene: 5.

This CDR3 reads CASSQDPRGGTDTQYF. DNA for the CDR3: TGCGCCAGCAGCCAAGATCCGCGGGGGGGCACAGATACGCAGTATTTT. V is TRBV4-3 and J is TRBJ2-3; TRBD2 matches at 8 bases. The germline V gene has CDR1 LGHNA and CDR2 YSLEER. Germline trimming cut 0 bases from V and 1 base from J; bases unmatched to any gene: 3. CDR3 length equals 16 residues.